The next 19 T cell receptor beta chains were all read from a single sample in a study of blood T cell repertoires in COVID-19. Generated by immunoSEQ multiplex PCR, the TCRdb table keeps only in-frame clones and is missing some. The profile covers about half a million clones, with 70% to 90% appearing a single time and approximately 3% taken by the ten largest. The sample taken for sequencing was peripheral blood. The receptors come from a human donor in a cohort sampled during active COVID-19.

V is TRBV11-2 and J is TRBJ1-2; D is uncertain. With 5 bases removed from V and 5 bases from J, the gap between germline ends came to 24 bases. CDR3 length: 17 amino acids. Germline loops: CDR1 SGHAT, CDR2 FQNNGV. CDR3 protein: CASSAPSFRNDGYGYTF. The CDR3 DNA reads as TGTGCCAGCAGCGCTCCCTCCTTTCGAAACGACGGGTATGGCTACACCTTC.

The chain combines TRBV5-6 with TRBJ2-2; possible D gene TRBD1, 6 bases. Trimming took off 5 bases at V and 3 bases at J, with 14 bases between the two ends. The CDR3 contains 15 residues. Germline CDR1 SGHDT, CDR2 YYEEEE. In DNA, the CDR3 is TGTGCCAGCAGACCACAGGGCGTGGACACCGGGGAGCTGTTTTTT. Its protein product is CASRPQGVDTGELFF.

This clone is a singleton in its sample. This sample includes further DNA sequences coding for the same CDR3. The rearrangement links TRBV28 to TRBJ2-7, with D perhaps TRBD2 (5 bases). V was clipped by 6 bases and J by 1 base, with 7 bases between them. Per the germline V gene, CDR1 is MDHEN and CDR2 is SYDVKM. The CDR3 is made up of 12 amino acids. CDR3 sequence reads: CASRTGSYEQYF. CDR3 sequence (DNA): TGTGCCAGCAGGACGGGGTCCTACGAGCAGTACTTC. Full variable domain (rest looked up from reference TRBV28 and TRBJ2-7): DVKVTQSSRYLVKRTGEKVFLECVQDMDHENMFWYRQDPGLGLRLIYFSYDVKMKEKGDIPEGYSVSREKKERFSLILESASTNQTSMYLCASRTGSYEQYFGPGTRLTVT.

This chain connects TRBV28 to TRBJ2-1; 9 bases are a match to TRBD2. The CDR3 has 14 residues. With 10 bases clipped from V and 9 bases from J, the junction kept 13 bases outside the gene matches. Per the germline V gene, CDR1 is MDHEN and CDR2 is SYDVKM. The CDR3 sequence is CANAVAGASGEQFF. The CDR3 region has the DNA TGTGCCAACGCCGTAGCGGGAGCGTCGGGTGAGCAGTTCTTC.

The rearrangement links TRBV19 to TRBJ1-2; tentatively, D is TRBD1 (6 bases). Trimming shortened V by 7 bases and J by 6 bases, and 15 bases separated the two germline ends. The germline V gene has CDR1 LNHDA and CDR2 SQIVND (reference sequence). The CDR3 spans 13 residues. CDR3 nucleotides: TGTGCCAGTACCCCGACAGGAACGGATGGCTACACCTTC. Protein product: CASTPTGTDGYTF. Filled out from reference TRBV19 and TRBJ1-2, the complete variable domain reads DGGITQSPKYLFRKEGQNVTLSCEQNLNHDAMYWYRQDPGQGLRLIYYSQIVNDFQKGDIAEGYSVSREKKESFPLTVTSAQKNPTAFYLCASTPTGTDGYTFGSGTRLTVV.

J is TRBJ1-4 and V is TRBV30, with D unclear. CDR1 GTSNPN and CDR2 SVGIG come from the germline V gene (reference sequence). The germline V and J ends were trimmed by 2 bases and 13 bases, with 17 bases remaining between them. This CDR3 contains 13 residues. CDR3: CAWSKNGVSGLFF. As DNA, the CDR3 is TGTGCCTGGAGTAAAAACGGGGTCTCGGGACTGTTTTTT.

The chain couples TRBV5-1 to TRBJ2-1, with 8 bases aligning to TRBD1. V gave up 5 bases and J gave up 3 bases; unmatched junction bases: 4. CDR1 is SGHRS, CDR2 YFSETQ, per germline. The CDR3 is 14 amino acids. The CDR3 DNA reads as TGCGCCAGCAGGGACGACAGGGGCTACAATGAGCAGTTCTTC. Translated: CASRDDRGYNEQFF.

The chain uses TRBV6-5 and TRBJ1-4, with 10 bases lining up with TRBD1. The CDR3 contains 15 residues. Germline V lookup: CDR1 MNHEY, CDR2 SVGAGI. With 4 bases clipped from V and 7 bases from J, the junction kept 6 bases outside the gene matches. The CDR3 here is CASSSSGTGAEKLFF. CDR3 DNA sequence: TGTGCCAGCAGTTCTTCCGGGACAGGGGCTGAAAAACTGTTTTTT.

This clone appeared a single time. The chain couples TRBV15 to TRBJ2-1; TRBD2 agrees at 8 bases. Per the germline V gene, CDR1 is LNHNV and CDR2 is YYDKDF (reference sequence). CDR3 length equals 16 residues. Losses at the gene ends were 8 bases for V and 0 bases for J; bases not matched to a gene: 9. CDR3 sequence reads: CATRGAGGNSYNEQFF. DNA for the CDR3: TGTGCCACCCGGGGGGCGGGAGGAAACTCCTACAATGAGCAGTTCTTC.

In this sample, this clone turned up once. This chain joins TRBV3-1 (or the pseudogene TRBV3-2) and TRBJ1-5; D uncertain. Germline V gene sequence: CDR1 LGHDT, CDR2 YNNKEL (reference sequence). The CDR3 runs to 14 residues. The germline V and J ends were trimmed by 6 bases and 7 bases, with 16 bases remaining between them. The DNA for the CDR3 is TGTGCCAGCAGTCGCATAAATGGAGGACAGCCCCAGCATTTT. Translating gives CASSRINGGQPQHF.

The V call is TRBV28, the J call TRBJ2-6; the match to TRBD1 covers 7 bases. V gave up 8 bases and J gave up 0 bases; unmatched junction bases: 7. Germline-derived CDR1 and CDR2 are MDHEN and SYDVKM. This CDR3 has 16 residues. The CDR3 region has the DNA TGTGCCAGCTACGAGACAGGGAACTCTGGGGCCAACGTCCTGACTTTC. It is translated as CASYETGNSGANVLTF.

The rearrangement links TRBV20-1 to TRBJ2-1; D remains ambiguous. The germline CDR1 and CDR2 sequences are DFQATT and SNEGSKA (reference sequence). The CDR3 loop spans 10 amino acids. The V end was cut by 2 bases, the J end by 8 bases, with 4 bases between. DNA for the CDR3: TGCAGTGCTAGATCATATGAGCAGTTCTTC. This gives the protein CSARSYEQFF.

V gene TRBV5-1 combines with J gene TRBJ1-2, with TRBD1 matching 8 bases. V was pared by 5 bases and J by 9 bases, with 12 bases of the junction left unmatched. The length of the CDR3 is 14 residues. Looked up from germline, CDR1 is SGHRS and CDR2 is YFSETQ. In DNA, the CDR3 is TGCGCCAGCAGGGAGGCCACAGGGGGGGCGAGCTACACCTTC. Translating gives CASREATGGASYTF.

This clone appeared a single time. V gene TRBV5-1 combines with J gene TRBJ2-5, with 9 bases matching TRBD2. Germline CDR1 and CDR2: SGHRS and YFSETQ. This CDR3 spans 17 amino acids. V lost 0 bases to trimming and J lost 4 bases; unmatched junction nucleotides: 10. The CDR3 DNA sequence: TGCGCCAGCAGCTTGGGTCCTAGCGGGGCCATCCTAGAGACCCAGTACTTC. This translates into CASSLGPSGAILETQYF. The full variable domain, its missing parts supplied by reference TRBV5-1 and TRBJ2-5, is KAGVTQTPRYLIKTRGQQVTLSCSPISGHRSVSWYQQTPGQGLQFLFEYFSETQRNKGNFPGRFSGRQFSNSRSEMNVSTLELGDSALYLCASSLGPSGAILETQYFGPGTRLLVL.

V and J are TRBV4-1 and TRBJ1-2, with TRBD1 matching over 9 bases. Germline trimming cut 1 base from V and 0 bases from J; bases unmatched to any gene: 3. This CDR3 contains 16 residues. Germline assignment: CDR1 MGHRA and CDR2 YSYEKL. The CDR3 nucleotides are TGCGCCAGCAGCCAAGGGACAGGGGTTACTAACTATGGCTACACCTTC. It is translated as CASSQGTGVTNYGYTF.

The chain couples TRBV19 to TRBJ1-2; the D gene is possibly TRBD1 (6 bases). The germline V and J ends were trimmed by 5 bases and 6 bases, with 13 bases remaining between them. The CDR3 sequence is 13 residues long. Per the germline V gene, CDR1 is LNHDA and CDR2 is SQIVND (reference sequence). The CDR3 DNA sequence: TGTGCCAGTAGTTCTGGGGGCGGCGATGGCTACACCTTC. This translates into CASSSGGGDGYTF.

The rearrangement links TRBV10-3 to TRBJ2-7; 7 nucleotides agree with TRBD1. This CDR3 is built from 15 residues. The germline V gene encodes CDR1 ENHRY and CDR2 SYGVKD. J lost 4 bases, V lost 4 bases, and 10 bases had no gene match. In DNA form, the CDR3 reads TGTGCCATCAGTGCCTCCGGACAGGCCTTATACGAGCAGTACTTC. Protein sequence: CAISASGQALYEQYF.

V gene TRBV6-5 combines with J gene TRBJ1-1, with TRBD1 matching over 9 bases. This CDR3 has 13 amino acids. Per germline, CDR1 MNHEY and CDR2 SVGAGI. V lost 6 bases and J lost 7; bases outside the gene matches: 6. The CDR3 bases are TGTGCCAGCAGCAACAGGGGGCCAGGTGAAGCTTTCTTT. Translating gives CASSNRGPGEAFF.

This chain links TRBV29-1 with TRBJ2-7; maybe TRBD2 (5 bases). CDR1 is SQVTM and CDR2 is ANQGSEA in the germline V gene. The CDR3 extends over 11 amino acids. Trimming pared 6 bases from V and 6 bases from J, leaving 12 bases between. This chain's CDR3 is CSVGRGTEQYF. In DNA form, the CDR3 reads TGCAGCGTGGGCCGGGGAACCGAGCAGTACTTC.